The clone carrying this T cell receptor (beta chain) was seen many times. What it binds is not known. These data originate in a study of breast tumors, draining lymph nodes, adjacent tissues. Via MiXCR, TCRdb re-called the multiplex PCR reads, giving one row per CDR3 protein. The top ten clones hold over 8% of a sample with approximately 89,000 distinct CDR3 sequences, over 25% of them seen once. The germline V gene has CDR1 SGHTS and CDR2 YDEGEE. CDR3 length: 15 residues. Germline trimming cut 0 bases from V and 5 bases from J; bases unmatched to any gene: 5. Findings of the study overall: Luminal-like breast cancer showed significantly greater tumor-nontumor repertoire similarity than basal-like breast cancer did. Data fit most tumor T cells coming from lymph node, expanding in tumor.

Axillary draining lymph nodes of breast cancer patients supplied the node samples. This chain links TRBV5-8 with TRBJ2-5; 9 nucleotides agree with TRBD1. The sequencing input was axillary lymph node tissue. This sequence was found in a female donor with breast cancer. Some clones in this sample may be carry-over from other donors' samples. CDR3 region: CASSLEGTGSETQYF. The CDR3 nucleotides are TGTGCCAGCAGCTTGGAAGGGACAGGGTCGGAGACCCAGTACTTC.